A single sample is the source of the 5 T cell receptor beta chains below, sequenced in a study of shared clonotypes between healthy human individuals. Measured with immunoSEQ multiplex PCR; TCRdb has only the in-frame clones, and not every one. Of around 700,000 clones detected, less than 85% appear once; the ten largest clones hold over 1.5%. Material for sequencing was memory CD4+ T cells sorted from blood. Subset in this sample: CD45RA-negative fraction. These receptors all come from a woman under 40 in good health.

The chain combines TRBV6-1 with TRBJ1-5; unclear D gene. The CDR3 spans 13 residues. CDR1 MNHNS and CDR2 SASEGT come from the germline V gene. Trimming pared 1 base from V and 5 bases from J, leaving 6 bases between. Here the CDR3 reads CASSEDRHQPQHF. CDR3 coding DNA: TGTGCCAGCAGTGAAGACAGACATCAGCCCCAGCATTTT.

The chain's CDR3 is CASSYVPGRKYEQYF. CDR3 DNA sequence: TGTGCCAGCAGTTACGTTCCAGGCCGGAAGTACGAGCAGTACTTC. V gene TRBV6-6 combines with J gene TRBJ2-7; no definite D call. CDR1 and CDR2 from the germline V gene are MNHNY and SVGAGI (reference sequence). The germline V and J ends were trimmed by 2 bases and 4 bases, with 15 bases remaining between them. The CDR3 is 15 amino acids.

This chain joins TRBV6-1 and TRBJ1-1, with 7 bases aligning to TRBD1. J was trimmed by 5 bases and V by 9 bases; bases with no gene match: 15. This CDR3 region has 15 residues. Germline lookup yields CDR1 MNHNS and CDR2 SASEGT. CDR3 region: CASQLEGAIGTEAFF. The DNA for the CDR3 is TGTGCCAGTCAGCTCGAGGGGGCAATTGGTACTGAAGCTTTCTTT.

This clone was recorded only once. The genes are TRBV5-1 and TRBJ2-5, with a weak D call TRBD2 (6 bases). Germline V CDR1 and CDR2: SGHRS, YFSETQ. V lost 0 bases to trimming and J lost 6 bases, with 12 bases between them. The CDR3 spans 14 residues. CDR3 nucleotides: TGCGCCAGCAGCTTGGCAGGGACTGAGCAGACCCAGTACTTC. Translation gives CASSLAGTEQTQYF.

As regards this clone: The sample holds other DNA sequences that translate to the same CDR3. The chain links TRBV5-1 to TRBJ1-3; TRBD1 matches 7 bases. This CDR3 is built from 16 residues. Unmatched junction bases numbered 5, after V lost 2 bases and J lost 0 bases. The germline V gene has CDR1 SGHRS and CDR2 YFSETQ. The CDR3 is CASSLGQAISGNTIYF. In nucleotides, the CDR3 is TGCGCCAGCAGCTTAGGACAGGCGATCTCTGGAAACACCATATATTTT.